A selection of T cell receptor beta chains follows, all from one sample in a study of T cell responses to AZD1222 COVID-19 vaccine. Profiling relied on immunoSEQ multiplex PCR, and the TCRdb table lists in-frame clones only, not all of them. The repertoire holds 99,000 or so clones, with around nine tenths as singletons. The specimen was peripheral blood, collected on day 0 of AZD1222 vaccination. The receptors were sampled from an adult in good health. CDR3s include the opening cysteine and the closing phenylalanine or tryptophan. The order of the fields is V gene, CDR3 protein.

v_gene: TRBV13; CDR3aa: CASRGTGSGNTIYF
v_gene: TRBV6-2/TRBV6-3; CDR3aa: CASSPTSYEQYF
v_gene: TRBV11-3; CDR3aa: CASSTGTLGGDTQYF
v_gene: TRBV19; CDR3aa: CASIPSGRNIQYF
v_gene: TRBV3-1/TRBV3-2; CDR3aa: CASSHRLAGGMGTQYF
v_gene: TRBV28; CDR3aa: CASSPEGVTYNSPLHF
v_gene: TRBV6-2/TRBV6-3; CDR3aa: CASSSGEAYNEQFF
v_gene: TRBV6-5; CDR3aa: CASRQAPNTGELFF
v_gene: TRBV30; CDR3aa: CAWTGVSTDTQYF
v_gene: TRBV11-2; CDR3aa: CASSQTTEQTQYF
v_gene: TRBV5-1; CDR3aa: CASSSGGTEETQYF
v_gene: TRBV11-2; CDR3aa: CASSSLRHTGELFF
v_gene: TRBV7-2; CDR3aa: CASSLFRSPGYTF
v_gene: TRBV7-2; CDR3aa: CASAPRHNTGELFF
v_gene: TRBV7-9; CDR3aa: CASSPTVLNSPLHF
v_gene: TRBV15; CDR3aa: CATSRMRASQEKLFF
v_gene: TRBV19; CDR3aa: CASSIDGVRSPLHF
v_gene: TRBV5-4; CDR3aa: CASSFGLETQYF
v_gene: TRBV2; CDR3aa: CASSEAIEFHYEQYF
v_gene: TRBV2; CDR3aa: CASREVPNTGELFF
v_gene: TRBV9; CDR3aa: CASSPLGALMTSGSSYNEQFF
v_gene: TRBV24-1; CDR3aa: CATNGTVNTEAFF
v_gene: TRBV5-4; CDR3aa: CASSFPGVQETQYF
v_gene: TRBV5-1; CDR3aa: CASSSGLAGGLDEQYF
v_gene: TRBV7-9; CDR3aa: CASSRTGAYEQYF
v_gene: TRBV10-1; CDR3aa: CASSDSGPNTEAFF
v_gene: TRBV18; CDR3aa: CASSPPTGGSYNEQFF
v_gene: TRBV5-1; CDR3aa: CASSARTGGATGANVLTF
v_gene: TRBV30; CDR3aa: CASERGGWNTEAFF
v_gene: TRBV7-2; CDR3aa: CASSLDGTGTTDTQYF
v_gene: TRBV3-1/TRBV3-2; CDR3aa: CASTLGQGEGETQYF